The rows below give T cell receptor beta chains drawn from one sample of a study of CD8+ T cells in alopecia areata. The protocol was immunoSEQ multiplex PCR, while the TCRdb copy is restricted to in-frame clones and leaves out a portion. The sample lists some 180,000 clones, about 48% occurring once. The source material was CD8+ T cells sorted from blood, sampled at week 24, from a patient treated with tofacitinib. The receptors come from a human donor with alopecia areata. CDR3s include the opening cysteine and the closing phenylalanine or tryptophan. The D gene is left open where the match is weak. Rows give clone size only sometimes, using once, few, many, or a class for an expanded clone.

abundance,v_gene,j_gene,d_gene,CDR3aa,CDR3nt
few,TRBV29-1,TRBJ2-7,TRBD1,CSVEGLGTGNSYEQYF,TGCAGCGTTGAAGGCCTCGGGACAGGTAACTCCTACGAGCAGTACTTC
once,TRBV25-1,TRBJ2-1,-,CASSDLGVDGMFF,TGTGCCAGCAGTGATCTAGGGGTGGACGGGATGTTCTTC
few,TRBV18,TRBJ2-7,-,CASSPDYEQYF,TGTGCCAGCTCACCAGACTACGAGCAGTACTTC
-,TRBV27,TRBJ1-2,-,CASSPQGNYGYTF,TGTGCCAGCAGTCCGCAGGGTAACTATGGCTACACCTTC
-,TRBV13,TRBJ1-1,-,CASGLSMNTEAFF,TGTGCCAGCGGGCTAAGCATGAACACTGAAGCTTTCTTT
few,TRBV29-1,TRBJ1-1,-,CSVLSDGLNTEAFF,TGCAGCGTCCTCTCCGACGGTTTGAACACTGAAGCTTTCTTT
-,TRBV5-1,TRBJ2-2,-,CASSLTGSIMELFF,TGCGCCAGCAGCTTGACAGGCTCGATCATGGAGCTGTTTTTT
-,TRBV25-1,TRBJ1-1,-,CASSVGKTEAFF,TGTGCCAGCAGTGTCGGGAAAACTGAAGCTTTCTTT
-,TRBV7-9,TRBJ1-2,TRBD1,CASSLVTGSDYGYTF,TGTGCCAGCAGCTTAGTGACAGGGTCCGACTATGGCTACACCTTC
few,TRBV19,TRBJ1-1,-,CASSSLQGEAPTEAFF,TGTGCCAGTTCGTCTTTGCAGGGAGAGGCCCCCACTGAAGCTTTCTTT
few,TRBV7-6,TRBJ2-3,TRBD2,CASCRAGATDTQYF,TGTGCCAGCTGTAGAGCGGGGGCCACAGATACGCAGTATTTT
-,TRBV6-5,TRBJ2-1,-,CASSYTGLNSNEQFF,TGTGCCAGCAGTTACACGGGACTCAACTCCAATGAGCAGTTCTTC
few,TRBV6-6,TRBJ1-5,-,CASSYLNQPQHF,TGTGCCAGCAGTTACCTTAATCAGCCCCAGCATTTT
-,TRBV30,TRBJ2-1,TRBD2,CAWSFGLADEQFF,TGTGCCTGGAGCTTCGGACTAGCAGATGAGCAGTTCTTC